This TCR beta chain was sequenced during a study of human T cells and chemical hapten exposure. Study-wide background: The upper back received 0.01% DPC by patch testing, with results read at 6 days. Whole-study results and caveats: All donors were alopecia patients, so their immunity may differ from that of healthy people.

The germline gives CDR1 KGHSH, CDR2 LQKENI. The J segment lost 6 bases and the V segment lost 3 bases, leaving 5 bases of the junction unmatched. This CDR3 has 14 residues. Sample treatment: therapeutic diphenylcyclopropenone sensitization with weekly scalp DPC. This clonotype was observed a few times. The antigen remains unidentified. The library gave individual cDNA molecules unique molecular identifiers. TCRdb fed the reads into MiXCR, producing one record per CDR3 protein. The sample carries about 830 distinct CDR3 sequences, about 50% recorded once. The sample in question was whole blood, obtained before DPC sensitization or 2, 6, or about 24 weeks after (not recorded which). The rearrangement uses TRBV18 and TRBJ1-1, with TRBD1 identical over 9 bases. The TCR sequence derives from an adult with alopecia areata. Some clones in this sample may be carry-over from other donors' samples. This table probably holds off-target reads from a library built for another chain. The CDR3 DNA reads TGTGCCAGCTCACCCGGGACAGGGAGGCCTGAAGCTTTCTTT. This gives the protein CASSPGTGRPEAFF.